This T cell receptor (beta chain) came from a study of blood T cell repertoires in COVID-19. At the level of the study: The United States, Italy and Spain supplied acute and convalescent COVID-19 samples. T cells, B-cell-depleted T cells, or PBMCs supplied cDNA or gDNA.

Seattle-derived patients entered the study during active infection and were followed longitudinally. Trimming pared 2 bases from V and 1 base from J, leaving 19 bases between. CDR3 length equals 18 residues. In germline, CDR1 is SNHLY, CDR2 FYNNEI. Authors' methods: Reference gene primers were amplified, and this amplification served to estimate nucleated cell counts. Generated by immunoSEQ multiplex PCR, the TCRdb table keeps only in-frame clones and is missing some. V and J calls plus clone size are reproduced from that table; the DNA served to infer D and trimming. Of approximately 300,000 clones in the sample, 90% were seen once.

Material for sequencing was peripheral blood. This receptor was identified in a woman aged 40 to 55 with COVID-19, enrolled during active disease. The gene calls are TRBV2 and TRBJ2-3; tentatively, D is TRBD2 (6 bases). The CDR3 coding sequence is TGTGCCAGCAGTGAATTCCTCAGACTAGGGGAAGGCACAGATACGCAGTATTTT. This encodes CASSEFLRLGEGTDTQYF.